A selection of T cell receptor beta chains follows, all from one sample in a study of persistence of HIV-infected CD4 T cells. Only in-frame clones appear in the TCRdb table, and some are missing; sequencing was by immunoSEQ multiplex PCR. The table has some 41,000 clones, approximately 84% seen once. Their target antigens are unknown. This sample comprised CD4+ T cells sorted from PBMCs after roughly 18-hour stimulation, obtained from a patient who received antiretroviral therapy. These receptors were collected from an adult man with HIV who was CMV-seropositive. CDR3s include the opening cysteine and the closing phenylalanine or tryptophan. The D gene is left open where the match is weak.

CDR3aa	v_gene	j_gene	len	d_gene
CSASGGDLPTTEAFF	TRBV20-1	TRBJ1-1	15	-
CASSQELTEGRRSPLHF	TRBV14	TRBJ1-6	17	-
CASSLRHPSTDTQYF	TRBV7-9	TRBJ2-3	15	-
CASSKNRGETQYF	TRBV2	TRBJ2-5	13	TRBD1
CASSPPRDREGSYTF	TRBV6-6	TRBJ1-2	15	TRBD1
CSVQMEDYGYTF	TRBV29-1	TRBJ1-2	12	-
CASSASPRDRNQPQHF	TRBV19	TRBJ1-5	16	-
CASSPPTAETQYF	TRBV18	TRBJ2-5	13	-
CASSQKGTDQPQHF	TRBV3-1/TRBV3-2	TRBJ1-5	14	-
CASSQDLKRGKNIQYF	TRBV4-2	TRBJ2-4	16	TRBD2
CSVRQGMVGGYEQYF	TRBV29-1	TRBJ2-7	15	TRBD1
CASSPLGTQAQHF	TRBV12-3/TRBV12-4	TRBJ1-5	13	-
CASSLQVTSYEQYF	TRBV5-5	TRBJ2-7	14	-
CASSIGTEKSQPQHF	TRBV6-5	TRBJ1-5	15	-
CASSIALREGTEAFF	TRBV19	TRBJ1-1	15	-
CASKKAGVNTEAFF	TRBV19	TRBJ1-1	14	-
CASRLGRGDEKLFF	TRBV5-1	TRBJ1-4	14	TRBD1
CASSPLPGAKNIQYF	TRBV5-1	TRBJ2-4	15	-
CASSYRSSTNEKLFF	TRBV6-5	TRBJ1-4	15	-
CASSQGGGQRASGAFF	TRBV3-1/TRBV3-2	TRBJ1-1	16	TRBD1
CASSPGVTSGGYNEQFF	TRBV6-6	TRBJ2-1	17	TRBD2
CASSDPTGSLHF	TRBV6-4	TRBJ1-6	12	-
CASSLFGTEPNSPLHF	TRBV28	TRBJ1-6	16	TRBD1
CASSFMAGGHNEQFF	TRBV5-1	TRBJ2-1	15	TRBD1
CASSLHGRTEFSGANVLTF	TRBV3-1/TRBV3-2	TRBJ2-6	19	-
CASKANSGTEAFF	TRBV6-5	TRBJ1-1	13	-
CARSAVIQYF	TRBV12-3/TRBV12-4	TRBJ2-4	10	-
CASSQDRGTNTEAFF	TRBV4-1	TRBJ1-1	15	-
CASSARGRAFF	TRBV2	TRBJ1-1	11	-
CASSLPGASYNEQFF	TRBV28	TRBJ2-1	15	-
CASSILYEQYF	TRBV21-1	TRBJ2-7	11	-
CASSIEGGPGGEQFF	TRBV19	TRBJ2-1	15	TRBD2
CASSQDRGAGYTGELFF	TRBV3-1/TRBV3-2	TRBJ2-2	17	TRBD2
CASSTQTVRNTEAFF	TRBV5-5	TRBJ1-1	15	-
CASSPPGPKGEKLFF	TRBV6-6	TRBJ1-4	15	-
CASSQDWGFDRGTGGVYGYTF	TRBV4-1	TRBJ1-2	21	TRBD1
CASSSTGANYGYTF	TRBV27	TRBJ1-2	14	TRBD1
CASSTSGWSSGNTIYF	TRBV19	TRBJ1-3	16	-
CASSLQGWRANEKLFF	TRBV5-1	TRBJ1-4	16	-
CASRTGDNSPLHF	TRBV12-3/TRBV12-4	TRBJ1-6	13	-
CASSRQPASNTGELFF	TRBV7-9	TRBJ2-2	16	-
CASSQYRDSEAFF	TRBV3-1/TRBV3-2	TRBJ1-1	13	TRBD1
CASSIWLGFGYETLAKNIQYF	TRBV19	TRBJ2-4	21	-
CAISETGVSQGTEAFF	TRBV10-3	TRBJ1-1	16	TRBD1
CASSQEVWETQYF	TRBV3-1/TRBV3-2	TRBJ2-5	13	-
CACTEGAGNTIYF	TRBV28	TRBJ1-3	13	-
CASSSGLGPQHF	TRBV6-5	TRBJ1-5	12	-
CASSQGLPGNEQYF	TRBV7-2	TRBJ2-7	14	-
CASRIEGPKFNEQFF	TRBV7-2	TRBJ2-1	15	-
CASKQAANQPQHF	TRBV6-5	TRBJ1-5	13	-
CASSEVRRTEAFF	TRBV6-1	TRBJ1-1	13	-
CASSLYRDTEAFF	TRBV7-6	TRBJ1-1	13	-
CASSWEGKSYNEQFF	TRBV7-9	TRBJ2-1	15	TRBD2